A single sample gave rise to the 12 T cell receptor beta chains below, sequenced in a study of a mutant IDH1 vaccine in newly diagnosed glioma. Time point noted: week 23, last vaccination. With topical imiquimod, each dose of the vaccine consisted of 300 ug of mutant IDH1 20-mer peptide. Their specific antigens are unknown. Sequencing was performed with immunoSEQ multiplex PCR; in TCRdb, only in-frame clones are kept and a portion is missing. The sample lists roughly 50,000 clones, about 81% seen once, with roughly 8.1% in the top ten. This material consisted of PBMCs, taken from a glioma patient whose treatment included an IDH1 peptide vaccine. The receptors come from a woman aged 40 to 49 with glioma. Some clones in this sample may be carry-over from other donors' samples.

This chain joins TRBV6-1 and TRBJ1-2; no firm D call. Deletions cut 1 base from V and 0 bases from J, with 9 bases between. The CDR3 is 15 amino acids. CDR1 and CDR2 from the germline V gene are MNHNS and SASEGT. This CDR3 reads CASSEVRGSNYGYTF. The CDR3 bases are TGTGCCAGCAGTGAAGTGCGGGGATCTAACTATGGCTACACCTTC.

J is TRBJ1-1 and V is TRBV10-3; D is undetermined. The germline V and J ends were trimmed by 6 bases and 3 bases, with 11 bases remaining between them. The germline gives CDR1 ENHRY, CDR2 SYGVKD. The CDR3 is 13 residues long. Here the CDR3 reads CAIRTLDYTEAFF. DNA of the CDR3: TGTGCCATCAGGACCTTGGATTACACTGAAGCTTTCTTT.

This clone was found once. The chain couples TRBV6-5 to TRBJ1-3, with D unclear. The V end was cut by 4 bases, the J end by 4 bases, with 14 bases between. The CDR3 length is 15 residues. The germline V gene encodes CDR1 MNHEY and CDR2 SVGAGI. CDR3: CASSSPGLQGNTIYF. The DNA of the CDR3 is TGTGCCAGCAGTTCCCCGGGTCTCCAGGGAAACACCATATATTTT.

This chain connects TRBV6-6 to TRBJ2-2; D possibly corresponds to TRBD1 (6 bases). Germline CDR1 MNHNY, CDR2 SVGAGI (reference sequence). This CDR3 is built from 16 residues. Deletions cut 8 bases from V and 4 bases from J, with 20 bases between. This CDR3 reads CASHLSFLGGTGELFF. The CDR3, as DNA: TGTGCCAGCCATCTCAGCTTCTTAGGGGGCACCGGGGAGCTGTTTTTT.

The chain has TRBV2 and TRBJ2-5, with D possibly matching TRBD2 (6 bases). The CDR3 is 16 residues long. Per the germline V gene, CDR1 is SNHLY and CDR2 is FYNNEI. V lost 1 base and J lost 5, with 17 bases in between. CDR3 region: CASSEGRAGARETQYF. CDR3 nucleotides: TGTGCCAGCAGTGAAGGGAGGGCAGGAGCCAGGGAGACCCAGTACTTC. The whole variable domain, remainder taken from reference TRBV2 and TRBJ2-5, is EPEVTQTPSHQVTQMGQEVILRCVPISNHLYFYWYRQILGQKVEFLVSFYNNEISEKSEIFDDQFSVERPDGSNFTLKIRSTKLEDSAMYFCASSEGRAGARETQYFGPGTRLLVL.

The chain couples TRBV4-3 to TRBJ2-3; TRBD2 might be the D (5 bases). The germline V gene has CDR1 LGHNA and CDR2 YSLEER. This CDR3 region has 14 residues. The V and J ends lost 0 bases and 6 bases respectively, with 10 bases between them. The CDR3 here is CASSQDSRRDTQYF. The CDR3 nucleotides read TGCGCCAGCAGCCAAGATAGTCGGAGGGATACGCAGTATTTT.

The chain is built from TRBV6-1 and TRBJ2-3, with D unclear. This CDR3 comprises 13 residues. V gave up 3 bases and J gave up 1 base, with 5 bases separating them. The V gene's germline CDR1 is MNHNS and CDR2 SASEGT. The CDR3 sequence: CASSEARTDTQYF. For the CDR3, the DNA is TGTGCCAGCAGTGAGGCCCGCACAGATACGCAGTATTTT.

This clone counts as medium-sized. The CDR3 region is CASSLSPLGNEQFF. CDR3 nucleotide sequence: TGTGCCAGCAGCCTCTCCCCCTTAGGGAATGAGCAGTTCTTC. The chain employs TRBV7-6 and TRBJ2-1, with no clear D. The V end was cut by 5 bases, the J end by 7 bases, with 15 bases between. The CDR3 has 14 amino acids. Germline-derived CDR1 and CDR2 are SGHVS and FNYEAQ. Complete variable domain (other parts from reference TRBV7-6 and TRBJ2-1): GAGVSQSPRYKVTKRGQDVALRCDPISGHVSLYWYRQALGQGPEFLTYFNYEAQQDKSGLPNDRFSAERPEGSISTLTIQRTEQRDSAMYRCASSLSPLGNEQFFGPGTRLTVL.

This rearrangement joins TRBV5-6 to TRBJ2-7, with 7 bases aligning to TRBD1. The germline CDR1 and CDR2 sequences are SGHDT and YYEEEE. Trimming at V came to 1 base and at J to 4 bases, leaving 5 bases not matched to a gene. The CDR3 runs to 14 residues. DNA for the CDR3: TGTGCCAGCAGCTTGCGGGACAGAAATTACGAGCAGTACTTC. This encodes CASSLRDRNYEQYF.

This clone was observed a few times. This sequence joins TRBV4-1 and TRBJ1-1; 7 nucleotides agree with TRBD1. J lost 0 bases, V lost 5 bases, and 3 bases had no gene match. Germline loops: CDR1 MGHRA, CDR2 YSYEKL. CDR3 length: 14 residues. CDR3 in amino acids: CASSNRGLNTEAFF. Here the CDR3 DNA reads TGCGCCAGCAGCAACAGGGGTCTGAACACTGAAGCTTTCTTT.

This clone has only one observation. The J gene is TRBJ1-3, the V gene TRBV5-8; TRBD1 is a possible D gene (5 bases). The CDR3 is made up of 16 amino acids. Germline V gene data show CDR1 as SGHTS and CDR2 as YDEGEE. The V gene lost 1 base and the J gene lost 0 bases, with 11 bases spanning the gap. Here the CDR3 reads CASSLQEGSSGNTIYF. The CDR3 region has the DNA TGTGCCAGCAGCTTGCAAGAGGGGAGCTCTGGAAACACCATATATTTT.

The CDR3 coding sequence is TGTGCCAGTACCCCGGGACAGCACATGAACACTGAAGCTTTCTTT. Protein product: CASTPGQHMNTEAFF. The genes are TRBV19 and TRBJ1-1; 7 nucleotides agree with TRBD1. Trimming at V came to 7 bases and at J to 0 bases, leaving 8 bases not matched to a gene. The CDR3 covers 15 residues. The germline V gene has CDR1 LNHDA and CDR2 SQIVND (reference sequence).